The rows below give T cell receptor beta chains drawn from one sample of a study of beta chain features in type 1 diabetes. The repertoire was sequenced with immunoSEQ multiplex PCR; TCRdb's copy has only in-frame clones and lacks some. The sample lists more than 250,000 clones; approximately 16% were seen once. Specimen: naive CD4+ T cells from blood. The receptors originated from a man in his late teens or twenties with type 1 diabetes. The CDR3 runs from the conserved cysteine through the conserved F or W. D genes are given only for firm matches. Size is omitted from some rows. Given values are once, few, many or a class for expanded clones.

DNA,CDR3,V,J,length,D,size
TGTGCCAGCGAGGGACAGGGCGCTACAGAGCAGTACTTC,CASEGQGATEQYF,TRBV2,TRBJ2-7,13,TRBD1,-
TGTGCCAGCAGACACGACAGCGATAGCAATCAGCCCCAGCATTTT,CASRHDSDSNQPQHF,TRBV2,TRBJ1-5,15,-,-
TGTGCCAGCATCCTAGGGACAGGGAGGGTCACAGATACGCAGTATTTT,CASILGTGRVTDTQYF,TRBV7-2,TRBJ2-3,16,TRBD1,-
TGTGCCACCAGCAGAGATCAGGTTTCTGGGGCCAACGTCCTGACTTTC,CATSRDQVSGANVLTF,TRBV15,TRBJ2-6,16,-,few
TGTGCCAGCAGCCCGCGGGGGGCAGAAATCACCGGGGAGCTGTTTTTT,CASSPRGAEITGELFF,TRBV9,TRBJ2-2,16,TRBD2,few
TGTGCCAGCGTAAAGTCCAGCGGGAGTGGCGGGGAGCTGTTTTTT,CASVKSSGSGGELFF,TRBV6-5,TRBJ2-2,15,TRBD2,-
TGCGCCAGCAGCTTTGACAGGGGGGCTCAAGTCGGGAACACCATATATTTT,CASSFDRGAQVGNTIYF,TRBV5-1,TRBJ1-3,17,TRBD1,-
TGTGCCAGCAGTCCGGGACTAGCGGGACACGAGCAGTACTTC,CASSPGLAGHEQYF,TRBV28,TRBJ2-7,14,TRBD2,few
TGCGCCAGCAGCCGCGGGACGTTAAGGAACACCGGGGAGCTGTTTTTT,CASSRGTLRNTGELFF,TRBV4-3,TRBJ2-2,16,-,-
TGTGCCAGCAGCTTAGTTGTTTGGGGACAGCGAACTACCTACGAGCAGTACTTC,CASSLVVWGQRTTYEQYF,TRBV7-8,TRBJ2-7,18,TRBD1,-
TGTGCCAGCAGACCGCCGGGGACTAGCATAGGTGAGCAGTTCTTC,CASRPPGTSIGEQFF,TRBV7-9,TRBJ2-1,15,TRBD2,-
TGCGCCAGCAGCTTGGCCCGCGGACAGGGGTCCTACGAGCAGTACTTC,CASSLARGQGSYEQYF,TRBV5-1,TRBJ2-7,16,TRBD1,-
TGTGCCAGCACCCTGTTTGGGGACTCCCGGGGGGAGCTGTTTTTT,CASTLFGDSRGELFF,TRBV9,TRBJ2-2,15,-,-
TGTGCCAGCCACGACAGTAAAGAGACCCAGTACTTC,CASHDSKETQYF,TRBV7-2,TRBJ2-5,12,-,few
TGCGCCAGCAGCTTGGGGACAGGGTCCTATGGCTACACCTTC,CASSLGTGSYGYTF,TRBV5-1,TRBJ1-2,14,TRBD1,-
TGTGCCATCAGTGAGTCTACTTCATTTCAGCCCCAGCATTTT,CAISESTSFQPQHF,TRBV10-3,TRBJ1-5,14,-,few
TGTGCCTGGAGTGTACAGGGGACTAGCGGGAAGAACGAGCAGTACTTC,CAWSVQGTSGKNEQYF,TRBV30,TRBJ2-7,16,TRBD2,-
TGTGCCAGCTCACCACCTTCGGCGGGGGGCTCGGGCGAGCAGTACTTC,CASSPPSAGGSGEQYF,TRBV18,TRBJ2-7,16,TRBD2,-
TGTGCCTGGAAACAGGGGGCGGGCACTGAAGCTTTCTTT,CAWKQGAGTEAFF,TRBV30,TRBJ1-1,13,TRBD1,-
TGTGCCAGCAGTTTATTCTCGGGGGTGACCTACAATGAGCAGTTCTTC,CASSLFSGVTYNEQFF,TRBV27,TRBJ2-1,16,-,-
TGTGCCAGTAGTGCTCTAATGTGGACTAATGAAAAACTGTTTTTT,CASSALMWTNEKLFF,TRBV19,TRBJ1-4,15,-,-
TGTGCCAGCAGCACTAGCGGGAGGACAGACTACGAGCAGTACTTC,CASSTSGRTDYEQYF,TRBV7-9,TRBJ2-7,15,TRBD2,few
TGTGCCAGCAGCGGGTTGGGGCGGTACAATGAGCAGTTCTTC,CASSGLGRYNEQFF,TRBV9,TRBJ2-1,14,-,few
TGTGCCAGTAGTATCGTCTGGACAGGGTCTGGGGCCAACGTCCTGACTTTC,CASSIVWTGSGANVLTF,TRBV19,TRBJ2-6,17,TRBD1,few
TGTGCCAGCCGCGCGACAGATAAGAACACTGAAGCTTTCTTT,CASRATDKNTEAFF,TRBV6-1,TRBJ1-1,14,-,-
TGTGCCTGGAGCTCGGCGGAGAACACTGAAGCTTTCTTT,CAWSSAENTEAFF,TRBV30,TRBJ1-1,13,-,few
TGTGCCAGCAGCTCCACTTATCAAGAGACCCAGTACTTC,CASSSTYQETQYF,TRBV7-2,TRBJ2-5,13,-,-
TGTGCCATCAGCACCGGACTAGTTAACCACGAGCAGTACTTC,CAISTGLVNHEQYF,TRBV10-3,TRBJ2-7,14,TRBD2,few
TGTGCCACCAGCAGAGCTTATGGGGACAGCAGAAACACCATATATTTT,CATSRAYGDSRNTIYF,TRBV15,TRBJ1-3,16,TRBD1,-
TGTGCCAGCAGTCCAGCGGCAAGCTCCTACAATGAGCAGTTCTTC,CASSPAASSYNEQFF,TRBV27,TRBJ2-1,15,-,-
TGTGCCAGCAGCCAAGATCGAGCCGCCAGGGGGACGGCTTTCTTT,CASSQDRAARGTAFF,TRBV14,TRBJ1-1,15,TRBD1,few
TGTGCCAGCAGCTTCACAGGGCGAGGGGAAAAACTGTTTTTT,CASSFTGRGEKLFF,TRBV7-6,TRBJ1-4,14,-,few
TGCAGCGTTGGCTGGGGGGGGAGGGAAAAACTGTTTTTT,CSVGWGGREKLFF,TRBV29-1,TRBJ1-4,13,-,few
TGCGCCAGCAGCTCCCGGACTAGCGGGACTGCTTGGGAGCAGTTCTTC,CASSSRTSGTAWEQFF,TRBV5-1,TRBJ2-1,16,TRBD2,-
TGTGCCAGCAGCTTGGACAGGGCCTACAATGAGCAGTTCTTC,CASSLDRAYNEQFF,TRBV5-4,TRBJ2-1,14,-,few
TGTGCCAGTAGTATGGGCTTGGTGCATGAGGAGACCCAGTACTTC,CASSMGLVHEETQYF,TRBV19,TRBJ2-5,15,-,-
TGTGCCAGCAGCTTAGTGGCTACCCAGCGGGATACGCAGTATTTT,CASSLVATQRDTQYF,TRBV11-2,TRBJ2-3,15,-,few
TGTGCCAGCAGTCTTACGGGACAGGGTTACACCGGGGAGCTGTTTTTT,CASSLTGQGYTGELFF,TRBV28,TRBJ2-2,16,TRBD1,-
TGTGCCAGCAGTGTCGGGAGGGGGTACAATGAGCAGTTCTTC,CASSVGRGYNEQFF,TRBV28,TRBJ2-1,14,TRBD2,few
TGTGCCTGGGCCTTGGTACTTCAAGAGACCCAGTACTTC,CAWALVLQETQYF,TRBV30,TRBJ2-5,13,-,few
TGTGCCAGCACCCTGTGGAGCGGCACCTACGAGCAGTACTTC,CASTLWSGTYEQYF,TRBV7-2,TRBJ2-7,14,-,few
TGCGCCAGCAGCCAAGATTGGGGGCAGGGGTCACCCCTCCACTTT,CASSQDWGQGSPLHF,TRBV4-3,TRBJ1-6,15,-,few
TGTGCCAGCAGCTTAGTAGGGACAGGGGGTGCGATCTATGGCTACACCTTC,CASSLVGTGGAIYGYTF,TRBV7-2,TRBJ1-2,17,TRBD1,-
TGTGCCAGCAGCCGAGGACAGGGCTCCGTCACTGAAGCTTTCTTT,CASSRGQGSVTEAFF,TRBV6-6,TRBJ1-1,15,TRBD1,-
TGTGCCAGCAGTGTCCGGACAGGGCGGAATCAGCCCCAGCATTTT,CASSVRTGRNQPQHF,TRBV28,TRBJ1-5,15,TRBD1,few
TGTGCCAGCAGCTTAAGGGGACTAGCGGGACGGTCAATGAAAGGGACCCAGTACTTC,CASSLRGLAGRSMKGTQYF,TRBV13,TRBJ2-5,19,TRBD2,-
TGTGCCTGGCTATGGCAGGAGAACACTGAAGCTTTCTTT,CAWLWQENTEAFF,TRBV30,TRBJ1-1,13,-,-
TGTGCCAGCAGTTACGACAGAAACTATGGCTACACCTTC,CASSYDRNYGYTF,TRBV6-5,TRBJ1-2,13,-,-
TGTGCCAGCAGGGACAGCAACTATGGCTACACCTTC,CASRDSNYGYTF,TRBV6-1,TRBJ1-2,12,-,-